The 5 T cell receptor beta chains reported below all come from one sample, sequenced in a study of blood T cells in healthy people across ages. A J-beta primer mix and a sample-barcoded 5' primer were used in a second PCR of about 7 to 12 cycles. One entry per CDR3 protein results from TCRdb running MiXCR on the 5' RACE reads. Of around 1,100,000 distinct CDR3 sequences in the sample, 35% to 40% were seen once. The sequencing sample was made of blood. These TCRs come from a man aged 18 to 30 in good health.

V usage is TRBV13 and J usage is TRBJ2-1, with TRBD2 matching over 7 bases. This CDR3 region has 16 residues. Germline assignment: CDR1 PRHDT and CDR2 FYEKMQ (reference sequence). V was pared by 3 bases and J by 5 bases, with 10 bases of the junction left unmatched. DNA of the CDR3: TGTGCCAGCAGCTTGGACCCGGGGGGTTACCACAATGAGCAGTTCTTC. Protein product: CASSLDPGGYHNEQFF.

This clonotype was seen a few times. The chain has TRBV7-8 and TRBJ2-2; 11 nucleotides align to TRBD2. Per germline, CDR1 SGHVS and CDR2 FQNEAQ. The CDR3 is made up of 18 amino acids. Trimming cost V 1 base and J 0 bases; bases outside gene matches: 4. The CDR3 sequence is CASSLGLAGGSNTGELFF. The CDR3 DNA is TGTGCCAGCAGCTTAGGATTAGCGGGGGGGTCGAACACCGGGGAGCTGTTTTTT.

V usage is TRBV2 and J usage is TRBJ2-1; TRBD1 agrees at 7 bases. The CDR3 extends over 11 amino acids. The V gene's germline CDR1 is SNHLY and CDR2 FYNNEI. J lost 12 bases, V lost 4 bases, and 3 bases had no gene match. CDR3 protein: CASSAGGSQFF. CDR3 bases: TGTGCCAGCAGTGCAGGGGGTTCGCAGTTCTTC.

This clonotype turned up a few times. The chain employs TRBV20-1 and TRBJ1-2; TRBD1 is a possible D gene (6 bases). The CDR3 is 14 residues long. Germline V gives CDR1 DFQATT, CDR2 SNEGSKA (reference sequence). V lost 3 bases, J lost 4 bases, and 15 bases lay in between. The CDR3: CSASFQGKSYGYTF. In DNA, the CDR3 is TGCAGTGCTAGCTTTCAGGGGAAGAGCTATGGCTACACCTTC.

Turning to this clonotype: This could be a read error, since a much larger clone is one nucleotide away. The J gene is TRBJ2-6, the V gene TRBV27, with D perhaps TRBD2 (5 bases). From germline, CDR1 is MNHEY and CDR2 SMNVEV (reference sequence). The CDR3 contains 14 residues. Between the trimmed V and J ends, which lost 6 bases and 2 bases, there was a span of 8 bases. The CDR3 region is CASRPSPGANVLTF. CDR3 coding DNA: TGTGCCAGCAGGCCTAGCCCTGGGGCCAACGTCCTGACTTTC.